This T cell receptor beta chain was sequenced in a study of shared T cell receptors in the human thymus. The V end was cut by 3 bases, the J end by 7 bases, with 15 bases between. CDR3 length: 15 residues. Per germline, CDR1 LNHNV and CDR2 YYDKDF (reference sequence). The assay was immunoSEQ multiplex PCR, and TCRdb's table has in-frame clones only and misses some. Of about 400,000 clones listed, 95% are singletons. The sample taken for sequencing was thymocytes. The receptor's source is a human donor. The gene calls are TRBV15 and TRBJ1-4; D unclear. The DNA for the CDR3 is TGTGCCACCAGCAGCGGACGGCCCGCGAGTGAAAAACTGTTTTTT. Protein sequence: CATSSGRPASEKLFF.